The source of this T cell receptor beta chain is a study of cytomegalovirus exposure and HLA in healthy donors. With 5 bases clipped from V and 0 bases from J, the junction kept 5 bases outside the gene matches. The germline V gene has CDR1 MDHEN and CDR2 SYDVKM. This CDR3 is 17 amino acids long. 60 Vbeta and 13 Jbeta primers were used in PCR. Clones were read by immunoSEQ multiplex PCR, and TCRdb kept only the in-frame ones, dropping some. The sample contains approximately 110,000 clones, around 86% of which appear only once. Concerning this clone: Its antigen is not identified.

While unrecorded immune exposures were likely, the donors were nominally healthy when sampled. Whole-study results and caveats: The authors reported that TCR beta sequences could predict HLA-A and HLA-B alleles. These predictions were accurate for most subjects in the first cohort.

This clonotype was sampled from a woman aged 25 to 39 in good health and CMV-seronegative. The chain employs TRBV28 and TRBJ2-6, with 9 bases identical to TRBD1. Sequencing was performed on PBMCs. This CDR3 is CASSKGTGNSGANVLTF. DNA of the CDR3: TGTGCCAGCAGTAAAGGGACAGGGAACTCTGGGGCCAACGTCCTGACTTTC.